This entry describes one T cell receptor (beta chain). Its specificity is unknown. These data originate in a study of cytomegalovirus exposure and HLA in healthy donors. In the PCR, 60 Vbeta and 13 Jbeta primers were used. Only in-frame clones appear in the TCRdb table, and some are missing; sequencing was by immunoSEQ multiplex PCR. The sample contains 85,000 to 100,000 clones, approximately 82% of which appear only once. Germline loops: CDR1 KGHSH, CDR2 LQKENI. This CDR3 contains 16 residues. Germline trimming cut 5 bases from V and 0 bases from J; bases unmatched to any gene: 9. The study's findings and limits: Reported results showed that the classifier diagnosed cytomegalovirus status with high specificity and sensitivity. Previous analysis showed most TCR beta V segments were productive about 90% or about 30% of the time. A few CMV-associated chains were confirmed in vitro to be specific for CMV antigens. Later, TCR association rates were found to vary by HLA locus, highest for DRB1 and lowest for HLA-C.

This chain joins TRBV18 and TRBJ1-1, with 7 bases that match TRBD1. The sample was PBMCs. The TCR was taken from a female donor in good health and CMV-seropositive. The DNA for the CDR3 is TGTGCCAGCTCAGCGACAGGGCTCAACATGAACACTGAAGCTTTCTTT. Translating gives CASSATGLNMNTEAFF.